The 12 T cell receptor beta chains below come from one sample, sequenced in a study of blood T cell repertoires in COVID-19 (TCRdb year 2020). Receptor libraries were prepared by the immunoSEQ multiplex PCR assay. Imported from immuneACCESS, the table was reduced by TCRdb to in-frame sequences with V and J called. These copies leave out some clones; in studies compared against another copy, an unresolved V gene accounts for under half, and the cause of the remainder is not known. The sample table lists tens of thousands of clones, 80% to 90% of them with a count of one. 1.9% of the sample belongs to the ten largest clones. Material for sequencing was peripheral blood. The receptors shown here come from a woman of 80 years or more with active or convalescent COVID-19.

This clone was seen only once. The CDR3 nucleotides are TGCAGTGCTAGAGAACCCACGGGAGCTTTCTTT. Protein product: CSAREPTGAFF. The J gene is TRBJ1-1, the V gene TRBV20-1; no definite D call. CDR3 size: 11 residues. CDR1 is DFQATT and CDR2 is SNEGSKA in the germline V gene (reference sequence). Trimming took off 0 bases at V and 10 bases at J, with 9 bases between the two ends.

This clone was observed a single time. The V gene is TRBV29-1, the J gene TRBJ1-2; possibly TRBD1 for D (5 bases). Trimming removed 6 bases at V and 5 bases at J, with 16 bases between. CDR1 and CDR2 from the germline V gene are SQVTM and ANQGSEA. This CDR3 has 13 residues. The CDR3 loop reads CSVRDRNRYGYTF. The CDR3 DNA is TGCAGCGTCCGCGACAGAAATCGGTATGGCTACACCTTC.

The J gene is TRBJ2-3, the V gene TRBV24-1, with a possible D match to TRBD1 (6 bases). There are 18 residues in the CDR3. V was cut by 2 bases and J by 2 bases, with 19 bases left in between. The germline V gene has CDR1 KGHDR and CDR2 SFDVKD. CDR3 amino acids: CATSDSALGARVTDTQYF. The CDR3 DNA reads TGTGCCACCAGTGATTCGGCACTGGGGGCGCGGGTCACAGATACGCAGTATTTT.

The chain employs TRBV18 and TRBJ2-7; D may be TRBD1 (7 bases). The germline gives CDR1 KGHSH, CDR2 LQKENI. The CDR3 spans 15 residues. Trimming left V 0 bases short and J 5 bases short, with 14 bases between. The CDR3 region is CASSPPQGGLDEQYF. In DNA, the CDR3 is TGTGCCAGCTCACCACCGCAGGGGGGCCTCGACGAGCAGTACTTC.

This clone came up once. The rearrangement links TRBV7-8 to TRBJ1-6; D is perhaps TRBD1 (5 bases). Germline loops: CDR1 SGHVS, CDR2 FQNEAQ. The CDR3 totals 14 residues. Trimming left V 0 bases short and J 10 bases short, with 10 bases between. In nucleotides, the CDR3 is TGTGCCAGCAGCTTAGCGTACGGGGGATCACCCCTCCACTTT. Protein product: CASSLAYGGSPLHF.

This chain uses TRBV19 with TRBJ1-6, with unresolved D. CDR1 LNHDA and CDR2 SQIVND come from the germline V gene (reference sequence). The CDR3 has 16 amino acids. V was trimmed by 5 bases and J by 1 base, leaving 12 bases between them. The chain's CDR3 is CASSPVGESYNSPLHF. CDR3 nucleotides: TGTGCCAGTAGTCCGGTTGGGGAGTCCTATAATTCACCCCTCCACTTT.

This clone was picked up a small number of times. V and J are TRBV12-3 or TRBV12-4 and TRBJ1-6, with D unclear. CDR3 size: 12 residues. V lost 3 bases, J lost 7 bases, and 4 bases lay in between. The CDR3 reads CASSLTNSPLHF. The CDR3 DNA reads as TGTGCCAGCAGTTTGACAAATTCACCCCTCCACTTT.

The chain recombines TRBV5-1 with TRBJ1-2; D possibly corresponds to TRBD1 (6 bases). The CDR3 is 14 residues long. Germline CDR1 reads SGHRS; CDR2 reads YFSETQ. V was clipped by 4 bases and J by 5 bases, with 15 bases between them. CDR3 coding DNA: TGCGCCAGCAGCGATGACAGGTGGGGTTATGGCTACACCTTC. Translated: CASSDDRWGYGYTF.

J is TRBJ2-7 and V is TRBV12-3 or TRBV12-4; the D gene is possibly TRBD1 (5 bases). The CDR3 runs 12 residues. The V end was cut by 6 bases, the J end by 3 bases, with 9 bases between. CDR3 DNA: TGTGCCAGCAGCCTCGACAGCTACGAGCAGTACTTC. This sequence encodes CASSLDSYEQYF.

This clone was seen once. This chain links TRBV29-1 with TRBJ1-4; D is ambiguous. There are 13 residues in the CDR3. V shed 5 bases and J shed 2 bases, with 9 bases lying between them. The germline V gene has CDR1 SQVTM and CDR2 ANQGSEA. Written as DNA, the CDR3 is TGCAGCGTTACCGGGAAGACTAATGAAAAACTGTTTTTT. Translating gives CSVTGKTNEKLFF.

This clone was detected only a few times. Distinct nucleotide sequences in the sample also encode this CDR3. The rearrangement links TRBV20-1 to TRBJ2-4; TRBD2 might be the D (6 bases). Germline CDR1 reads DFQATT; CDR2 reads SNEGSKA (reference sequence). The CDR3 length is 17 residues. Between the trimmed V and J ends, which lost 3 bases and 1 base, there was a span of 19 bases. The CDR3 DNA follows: TGCAGTGCTAGTCTAACGGGTCGTGGGGGGGCCAAAAACATTCAGTACTTC. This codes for CSASLTGRGGAKNIQYF.

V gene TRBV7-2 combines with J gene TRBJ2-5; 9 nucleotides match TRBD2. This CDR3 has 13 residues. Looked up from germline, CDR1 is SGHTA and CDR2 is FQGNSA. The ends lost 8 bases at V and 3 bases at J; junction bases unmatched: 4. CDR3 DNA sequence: TGTGCCAGCTGGGTAGCGGGGGAAGAGACCCAGTACTTC. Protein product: CASWVAGEETQYF.